This T cell receptor (beta chain) is drawn from a study of cytomegalovirus exposure and HLA in healthy donors. Study-level results: It was taken for granted in presence/absence analyses that sequencing depth across donors was roughly uniform.

The PCR ran on 60 Vbeta and 13 Jbeta primers. The table came from immunoSEQ multiplex PCR; TCRdb's copy has only in-frame clones and leaves some out. The sample yields about 250,000 clones, approximately 91% seen once. This clone was observed a single time. Its target is unknown. The germline gives CDR1 SGHAT, CDR2 FQNNGV. The CDR3 has 13 residues. Trimming took off 1 base at V and 6 bases at J, with 7 bases between the two ends. The receptor's source is a girl aged 2-15 years in good health and CMV-seronegative. The sequenced sample consisted of PBMCs. The chain has TRBV11-2 and TRBJ2-1; D gene ambiguous. The CDR3 DNA is TGTGCCAGCAGCTTAGCGTCCGTCAATGAGCAGTTCTTC. Protein: CASSLASVNEQFF.